The clone carrying this T cell receptor beta chain has a handful of counts. The record originates from a study of blood T cell repertoires in COVID-19. The overall study: T cells, B-cell-depleted T cells, or PBMCs provided the cDNA or gDNA that served as material.

Recruited during active infection, patients (from Seattle) were subsequently followed longitudinally. As originally analysed: From reference gene primer amplification, estimates of nucleated cell counts were derived. Repertoires were generated with immunoSEQ multiplex PCR, while TCRdb's copy carries only in-frame clones and drops some. D and trimming come from the DNA, and the V and J calls and clone size come from that table. Seen here are some 100,000 clones, around 74% observed once, and the top ten hold 3% to 4.5%. This TCR derives from a man between 65 and 85 years old with COVID-19, enrolled during active disease. The sample taken for sequencing was peripheral blood.

In DNA form, the CDR3 reads TGTGCCAGCAGTTTGGACAGGGGGACTAATTCACCCCTCCACTTT. It codes for CASSLDRGTNSPLHF. The chain combines TRBV6-5 with TRBJ1-6; TRBD1 aligns across 10 bases. V was clipped by 4 bases and J by 6 bases; unmatched bases: 3. CDR3 length: 15 residues. Germline loops: CDR1 MNHEY, CDR2 SVGAGI.